This T cell receptor beta chain was sequenced for a study of shared clonotypes between healthy human individuals. Findings and caveats of the study: Naive CD4 clonotypes overlapped across a handful of donors at around 4.7%. Richness estimates generally favored naive over memory subsets.

Germline CDR1 is MNHNS and CDR2 is SASEGT. There are 14 residues in the CDR3. V was trimmed by 8 bases and J by 3 bases, leaving 15 bases between them. In regard to this clone: The antigen remains undetermined.

CD8 cells regarded as naive lacked CD45RO, were positively chosen for CCR7, and omitted terminally differentiated effector memory CD45RA+ cells. It was at deep level that the assay was run. Generated by immunoSEQ multiplex PCR, the TCRdb table keeps only in-frame clones and is missing some. The table records millions of clones, about 95% of them present only once. The source material was naive CD8+ T cells sorted from blood. This chain joins TRBV6-1 and TRBJ2-3; the D gene is possibly TRBD1 (6 bases). This clonotype originated in a young man in good health. As DNA, the CDR3 is TGTGCCAGCGTCCACTGGGGGCTTACAGATACGCAGTATTTT. The encoded protein is CASVHWGLTDTQYF.